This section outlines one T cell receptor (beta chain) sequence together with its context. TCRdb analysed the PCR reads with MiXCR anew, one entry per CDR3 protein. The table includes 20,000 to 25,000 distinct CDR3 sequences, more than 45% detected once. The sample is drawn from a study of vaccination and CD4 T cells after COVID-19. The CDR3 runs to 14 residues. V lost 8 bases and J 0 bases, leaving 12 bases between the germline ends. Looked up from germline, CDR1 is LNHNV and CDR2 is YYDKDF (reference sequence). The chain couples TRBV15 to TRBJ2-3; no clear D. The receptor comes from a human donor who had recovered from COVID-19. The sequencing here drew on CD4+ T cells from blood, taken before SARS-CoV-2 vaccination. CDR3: CATGKDTSTDTQYF. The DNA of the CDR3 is TGTGCCACCGGGAAGGATACTAGCACAGATACGCAGTATTTT. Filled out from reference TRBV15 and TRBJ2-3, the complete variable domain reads DAMVIQNPRYQVTQFGKPVTLSCSQTLNHNVMYWYQQKSSQAPKLLFHYYDKDFNNEADTPDNFQSRRPNTSFCFLDIRSPGLGDTAMYLCATGKDTSTDTQYFGPGTRLTVL.